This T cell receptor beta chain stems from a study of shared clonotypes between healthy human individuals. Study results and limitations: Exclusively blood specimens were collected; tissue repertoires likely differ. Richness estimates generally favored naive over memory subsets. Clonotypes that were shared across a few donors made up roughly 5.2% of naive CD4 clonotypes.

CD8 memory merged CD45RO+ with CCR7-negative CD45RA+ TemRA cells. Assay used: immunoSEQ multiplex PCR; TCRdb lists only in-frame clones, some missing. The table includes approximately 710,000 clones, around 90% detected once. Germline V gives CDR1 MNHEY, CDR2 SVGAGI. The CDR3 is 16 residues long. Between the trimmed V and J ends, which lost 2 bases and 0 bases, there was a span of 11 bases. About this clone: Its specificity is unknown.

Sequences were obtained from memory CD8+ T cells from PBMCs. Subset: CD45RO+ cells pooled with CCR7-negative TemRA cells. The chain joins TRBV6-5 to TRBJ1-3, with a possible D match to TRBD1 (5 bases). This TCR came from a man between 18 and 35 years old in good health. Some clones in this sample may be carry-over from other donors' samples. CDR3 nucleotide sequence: TGTGCCAGCAGTTACGCAGGGTGGAGCTCTGGAAACACCATATATTTT. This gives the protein CASSYAGWSSGNTIYF.